A single T cell receptor beta chain is shown here with its context. This sample is part of a study of blood T cell repertoires in COVID-19. Study-level information: There were acute and convalescent COVID-19 samples, and they came from the United States, Italy and Spain. Sources were T cells, B-cell-depleted T cells, or PBMCs; the material itself was cDNA or gDNA.

Participants had their cohort set by participant-reported clinical history. Cohort 3 donors counted as recovered after two negative PCRs, clearance, or resolved symptoms. Produced via immunoSEQ multiplex PCR; TCRdb's table is partial and in-frame only. The sample holds about 180,000 clones, approximately 78% seen once. V dropped 2 bases and J dropped 4 bases, with 9 bases sitting between them. Looked up from germline, CDR1 is LNHNV and CDR2 is YYDKDF (reference sequence). The CDR3 is 14 residues long. The source material was PBMCs or T cells enriched from blood (not recorded which). V usage is TRBV15 and J usage is TRBJ2-1; weak D call: TRBD1 (5 bases). The clonotype comes from a woman aged 45-65 years who had recovered from COVID-19. The CDR3 region is CATSRPQGYNEQFF. The CDR3 nucleotides read TGTGCCACCAGCAGACCGCAGGGATACAATGAGCAGTTCTTC.